This T cell receptor beta chain came from a study of T cell changes during pregnancy in multiple sclerosis. Assay used: immunoSEQ multiplex PCR; TCRdb lists only in-frame clones, some missing. Among about 36,000 clones, approximately 90% were seen once, and the ten largest hold just over 0.55%. Per the germline V gene, CDR1 is SGHRS and CDR2 is YFSETQ. V gave up 4 bases and J gave up 0 bases; unmatched junction bases: 7. The CDR3 totals 16 residues. The material was CD4+ T cells from peripheral blood mononuclear cells, obtained in the first trimester of pregnancy. This sequence was found in a female donor with multiple sclerosis, enrolled in a pregnancy study. The chain employs TRBV5-1 and TRBJ2-3; 8 positions match TRBD2. CDR3 loop: CASSPGRGISTDTQYF. CDR3 nucleotide sequence: TGCGCCAGCAGCCCCGGGAGGGGGATAAGCACAGATACGCAGTATTTT.